The sequence of this T cell receptor beta chain was determined in a study of CD8 T cells in ankylosing spondylitis. General study findings and limits: Disease-linked clones were CD8+ and relatively rare in peripheral blood. Made up of several highly homologous variants, a TCR beta motif appeared characteristic of ankylosing spondylitis blood.

A word on this clonotype: Its cognate antigen is unknown.

The authors made TCR beta libraries by quantitative 5'-RACE with molecular barcodes. TCRdb recomputed calls from the 5' RACE reads with MiXCR, one row per CDR3 protein. The top ten clones hold approximately 6.3% of a sample with approximately 540,000 distinct CDR3 sequences, roughly 13% of them seen once. The V end was cut by 4 bases, the J end by 10 bases, with 10 bases between. CDR1 LNHNV and CDR2 YYDKDF come from the germline V gene (reference sequence). The CDR3 loop spans 12 amino acids. Sample: blood, either unsorted or a sorted T cell fraction (not recorded which). The genes are TRBV15 and TRBJ1-4, with unresolved D. The receptor was derived from a male donor with ankylosing spondylitis. CDR3 nucleotides: TGTGCCACCAGCACCCCAGGTCGAAAACTGTTTTTT. Translation: CATSTPGRKLFF. Drawing the rest from reference TRBV15 and TRBJ1-4, the complete variable domain is DAMVIQNPRYQVTQFGKPVTLSCSQTLNHNVMYWYQQKSSQAPKLLFHYYDKDFNNEADTPDNFQSRRPNTSFCFLDIRSPGLGDTAMYLCATSTPGRKLFFGSGTQLSVL.